This T cell receptor beta chain was found in a study of OX40 agonist ivuxolimab in advanced cancers. For the study at large: Patients in the trial were receiving intravenous ivuxolimab every 2 weeks, at doses of 0.01 to 10 mg/kg. There were three patients with partial responses, one having hepatocellular carcinoma and two cutaneous melanoma. Study-level findings and limits: Expanded peripheral T cell antigen specificity was not determined.

This clone was seen once. No antigen is known for it. The repertoire was sequenced with immunoSEQ multiplex PCR; TCRdb's copy has only in-frame clones and lacks some. The data show 99,000 or so clones, just under 95% seen once. V lost 4 bases and J lost 1; bases outside the gene matches: 5. Germline V CDR1 and CDR2: SGHRS, YFSETQ. This CDR3 is built from 15 residues. The chain employs TRBV5-1 and TRBJ2-1, with TRBD2 identical over 7 bases. The material was CD4+ or CD8+ T cells sorted from blood, obtained in a trial of the OX40 agonist ivuxolimab. The receptor's source is an adult with an advanced solid tumor such as melanoma, head and neck, liver or kidney cancer. CDR3 sequence reads: CASSRGGLSYNEQFF. CDR3 DNA sequence: TGCGCCAGCAGCCGCGGGGGACTTTCCTACAATGAGCAGTTCTTC.